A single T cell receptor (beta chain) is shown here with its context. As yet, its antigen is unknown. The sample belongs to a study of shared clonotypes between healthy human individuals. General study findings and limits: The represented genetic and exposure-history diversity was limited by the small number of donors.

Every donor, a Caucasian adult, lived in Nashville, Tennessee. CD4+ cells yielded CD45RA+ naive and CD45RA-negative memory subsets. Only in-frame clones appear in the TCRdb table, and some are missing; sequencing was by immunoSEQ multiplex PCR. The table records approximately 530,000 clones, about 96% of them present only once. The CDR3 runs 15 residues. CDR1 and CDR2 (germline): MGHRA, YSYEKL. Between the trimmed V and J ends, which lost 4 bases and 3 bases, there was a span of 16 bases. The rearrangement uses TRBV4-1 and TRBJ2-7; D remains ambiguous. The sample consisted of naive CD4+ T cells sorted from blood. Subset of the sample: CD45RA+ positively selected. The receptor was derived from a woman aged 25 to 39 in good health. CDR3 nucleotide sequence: TGCGCCAGCAGCCGGAGCCGTGAGAGCTACTACGAGCAGTACTTC. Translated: CASSRSRESYYEQYF.